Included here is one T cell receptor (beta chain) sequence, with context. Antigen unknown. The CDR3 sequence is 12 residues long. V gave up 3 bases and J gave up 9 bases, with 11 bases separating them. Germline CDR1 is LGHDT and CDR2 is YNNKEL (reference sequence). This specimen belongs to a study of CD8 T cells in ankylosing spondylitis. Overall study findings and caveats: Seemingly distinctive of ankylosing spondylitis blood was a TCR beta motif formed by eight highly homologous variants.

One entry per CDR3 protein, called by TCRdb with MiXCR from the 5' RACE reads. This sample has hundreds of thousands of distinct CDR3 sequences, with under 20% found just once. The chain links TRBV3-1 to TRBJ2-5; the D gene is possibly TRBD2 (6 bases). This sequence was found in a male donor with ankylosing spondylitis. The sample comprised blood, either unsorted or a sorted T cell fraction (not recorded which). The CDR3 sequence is CASSQGGLAQYF. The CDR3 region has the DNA TGTGCCAGCAGCCAGGGAGGTTTGGCCCAGTACTTC.